Listed here are 16 T cell receptor beta chains from one sample, sequenced in a study of blood T cell repertoires in COVID-19. The assay was immunoSEQ multiplex PCR, and TCRdb's table has in-frame clones only and misses some. The repertoire holds about 290,000 clones, with roughly nine tenths as singletons. The sequencing input was peripheral blood. The receptors come from a woman in her 40s who had recovered from COVID-19.

J is TRBJ2-7 and V is TRBV3-1 (or the pseudogene TRBV3-2), with 10 bases lining up with TRBD1. Germline V gene sequence: CDR1 LGHDT, CDR2 YNNKEL (reference sequence). This CDR3 is 14 amino acids long. V was clipped by 6 bases and J by 0 bases; unmatched bases: 2. CDR3 nucleotide sequence: TGTGCCAGCAGGGACAGGGGGGGCTCCTACGAGCAGTACTTC. It specifies CASRDRGGSYEQYF.

The chain employs TRBV7-2 and TRBJ2-7, with a weak D call TRBD2 (5 bases). Trimming removed 0 bases from V and 0 bases from J, with 9 bases in between. Germline V gene sequence: CDR1 SGHTA, CDR2 FQGNSA. The CDR3 has 15 residues. CDR3 sequence reads: CASSLAGRSSYEQYF. CDR3 in DNA: TGTGCCAGCAGCTTAGCGGGGAGAAGCTCCTACGAGCAGTACTTC. The whole variable domain, filled in from reference TRBV7-2 and TRBJ2-7, reads GAGVSQSPSNKVTEKGKDVELRCDPISGHTALYWYRQSLGQGLEFLIYFQGNSAPDKSGLPSDRFSAERTGGSVSTLTIQRTQQEDSAVYLCASSLAGRSSYEQYFGPGTRLTVT.

This chain links TRBV29-1 with TRBJ2-1; the D is unclear. CDR3 length: 11 residues. Trimming stripped 3 bases from V and 3 bases from J, with 3 bases between. Germline CDR1 SQVTM, CDR2 ANQGSEA. Written as DNA, the CDR3 is TGCAGCGTTGACTACTACAATGAGCAGTTCTTC. The encoded protein is CSVDYYNEQFF.

DNA of the CDR3: TGTGCCAGCTCACCCGACCGACAGACCCAAGAGACCCAGTACTTC. Protein product: CASSPDRQTQETQYF. The chain joins TRBV18 to TRBJ2-5, with D possibly matching TRBD1 (5 bases). V was cut by 3 bases and J by 1 base, with 12 bases left in between. The CDR3 has 15 amino acids. CDR1 KGHSH and CDR2 LQKENI come from the germline V gene.

This clone was seen just once. The gene calls are TRBV11-2 and TRBJ2-5; D might be TRBD2 (6 bases). Trimming removed 0 bases from V and 3 bases from J, with 14 bases in between. The CDR3 contains 16 residues. Germline V lookup: CDR1 SGHAT, CDR2 FQNNGV. The CDR3 sequence: CASSLEAGSGEETQYF. In DNA form, the CDR3 reads TGTGCCAGCAGCTTAGAGGCGGGTAGCGGAGAAGAGACCCAGTACTTC.

This rearrangement joins TRBV11-2 to TRBJ2-1; TRBD2 aligns across 10 bases. J lost 6 bases, V lost 5 bases, and 4 bases had no gene match. The germline CDR1 and CDR2 sequences are SGHAT and FQNNGV. This CDR3 has 14 residues. The CDR3 protein is CASSQGTSVNEQFF. The CDR3 DNA reads TGTGCCAGCAGCCAAGGGACTAGCGTCAATGAGCAGTTCTTC. Looking up the rest from reference TRBV11-2 and TRBJ2-1 gives the full variable domain: EAGVAQSPRYKIIEKRQSVAFWCNPISGHATLYWYQQILGQGPKLLIQFQNNGVVDDSQLPKDRFSAERLKGVDSTLKIQPAKLEDSAVYLCASSQGTSVNEQFFGPGTRLTVL.

The chain uses TRBV4-2 and TRBJ1-1, with D maybe TRBD1 (5 bases). The V end was cut by 1 base, the J end by 1 base, with 19 bases between. The CDR3 length is 18 residues. CDR1 is LGHNA and CDR2 is YNFKEQ in the germline V gene. The CDR3 loop is CASSQVQGKRGPNTEAFF. The CDR3 DNA reads as TGTGCCAGCAGCCAAGTTCAAGGGAAAAGGGGCCCGAACACTGAAGCTTTCTTT.

This chain's CDR3 is CASSYRLAGGRLVNEQFF. DNA of the CDR3: TGTGCCAGCAGTTACCGACTAGCGGGAGGGCGTTTGGTCAATGAGCAGTTCTTC. The genes are TRBV27 and TRBJ2-1; TRBD2 matches 14 bases. The V and J ends lost 4 bases and 6 bases, in that order; junction bases with no gene match: 11. The germline CDR1 and CDR2 sequences are MNHEY and SMNVEV (reference sequence). The CDR3 runs to 18 residues.

This chain joins TRBV18 and TRBJ1-2; D may be TRBD1 (5 bases). The CDR3 is made up of 15 amino acids. Germline V gene sequence: CDR1 KGHSH, CDR2 LQKENI. Trimming cost V 4 bases and J 0 bases, with 12 bases left between them. CDR3 sequence reads: CASSLQGTSNYGYTF. The CDR3 DNA reads TGTGCCAGCTCACTTCAGGGAACCTCTAACTATGGCTACACCTTC.

The V and J genes are TRBV7-2 and TRBJ1-2; no firm D call. Germline CDR1 and CDR2: SGHTA and FQGNSA. The CDR3 covers 17 residues. Trimming left V 1 base short and J 5 bases short, with 20 bases between. CDR3 in amino acids: CASSLEWVRERIYGYTF. CDR3 bases: TGTGCCAGCAGCTTAGAATGGGTGAGGGAGAGGATATATGGCTACACCTTC.

The chain carries TRBV19 and TRBJ2-5; weak D call: TRBD2 (7 bases). Trimming removed 4 bases from V and 7 bases from J, with 16 bases in between. The CDR3 has 14 residues. The germline V gene encodes CDR1 LNHDA and CDR2 SQIVND (reference sequence). CDR3 region: CASSTGEGPGTQYF. CDR3 sequence (DNA): TGTGCCAGTAGTACAGGGGAGGGCCCGGGGACCCAGTACTTC.

The genes are TRBV18 and TRBJ1-1, with 8 nucleotides matching TRBD1. Germline trimming cut 5 bases from V and 3 bases from J; bases unmatched to any gene: 14. CDR1 and CDR2 (germline): KGHSH, LQKENI. The CDR3 totals 17 residues. CDR3: CASSTGTGLVVDTEAFF. DNA for the CDR3: TGTGCCAGCTCAACGGGGACAGGTCTCGTCGTGGACACTGAAGCTTTCTTT.

A few counts support this clone. This sequence joins TRBV30 and TRBJ2-1; TRBD2 matches at 9 bases. With V trimmed by 1 base and J by 12 bases, 4 bases remained unmatched. CDR1 GTSNPN and CDR2 SVGIG come from the germline V gene (reference sequence). The CDR3 contains 12 residues. Here the CDR3 reads CAWSDPSGVQFF. Here the CDR3 DNA reads TGTGCCTGGAGTGACCCTAGCGGGGTGCAGTTCTTC.

The rearrangement uses TRBV4-1 and TRBJ1-2; TRBD1 agrees at 7 bases. From germline, CDR1 is MGHRA and CDR2 YSYEKL. This CDR3 has 14 amino acids. Unmatched junction bases numbered 10, after V lost 4 bases and J lost 8 bases. The CDR3 sequence: CASSRSGTERGYTF. CDR3 coding DNA: TGCGCCAGCAGCCGGTCCGGGACAGAAAGGGGCTACACCTTC.

The chain is built from TRBV24-1 and TRBJ2-5; D may be TRBD1 (5 bases). The germline CDR1 and CDR2 sequences are KGHDR and SFDVKD. The V end lost 1 base, the J end lost 4 bases, and 6 bases lay between the germline ends. The CDR3 is 13 residues long. The CDR3 here is CATSDFRGETQYF. The DNA for the CDR3 is TGTGCCACCAGTGATTTTAGGGGAGAGACCCAGTACTTC.

For the CDR3, the DNA is TGTGCCAGCAGCTTAGGAGTCGCGCGGGAGGGCCGTAACGGGGAGCTGTTTTTT. It translates to CASSLGVAREGRNGELFF. The chain links TRBV11-2 to TRBJ2-2, with 9 bases that match TRBD2. Trimming removed 1 base from V and 7 bases from J; junction bases left unmatched: 13. Germline loops: CDR1 SGHAT, CDR2 FQNNGV. CDR3 length: 18 amino acids.